A single sample is the source of the 13 T cell receptor beta chains below, sequenced in a study of OX40 agonist ivuxolimab in advanced cancers. This table comes from immunoSEQ multiplex PCR, and its TCRdb copy is limited to in-frame clones, with some not included. The sample comprises about 60,000 clones, approximately 86% of which are singletons, and roughly 1.1% rests with the top ten. The sample here was CD4+ or CD8+ T cells sorted from blood, taken in a trial of the OX40 agonist ivuxolimab. The receptors here all came from an adult with an advanced solid tumor such as melanoma, head and neck, liver or kidney cancer.

The chain is built from TRBV6-5 and TRBJ1-1, with a weak D call TRBD1 (6 bases). There are 15 residues in the CDR3. Per the germline V gene, CDR1 is MNHEY and CDR2 is SVGAGI. Trimming took 6 bases from V and 4 from J, leaving 18 bases between them. CDR3 in amino acids: CASSLKQGRVTEAFF. CDR3 sequence (DNA): TGTGCCAGCAGCCTAAAACAGGGTAGGGTCACTGAAGCTTTCTTT.

CDR3 DNA sequence: TGTGCCAGCAGGCCAAGAAGGCTGCAGCCCCAGCATTTT. As protein: CASRPRRLQPQHF. The V call is TRBV2, the J call TRBJ1-5; D not certain. V was trimmed by 6 bases and J by 7 bases, leaving 13 bases between them. The germline V gene has CDR1 SNHLY and CDR2 FYNNEI. The length of the CDR3 is 13 residues.

This rearrangement joins TRBV5-4 to TRBJ1-4; no reliable D call. The CDR3 is 15 amino acids. V was clipped by 0 bases and J by 5 bases, with 11 bases between them. CDR1 SGHNT and CDR2 YYREEE come from the germline V gene (reference sequence). The CDR3 region is CASSLGGEWNEKLFF. CDR3 sequence (DNA): TGTGCCAGCAGCTTGGGAGGAGAATGGAATGAAAAACTGTTTTTT. The full variable domain, completed using reference TRBV5-4 and TRBJ1-4, is ETGVTQSPTHLIKTRGQQVTLRCSSQSGHNTVSWYQQALGQGPQFIFQYYREEENGRGNFPPRFSGLQFPNYSSELNVNALELDDSALYLCASSLGGEWNEKLFFGSGTQLSVL.

The rearrangement uses TRBV7-2 and TRBJ2-7; D is undetermined. This CDR3 is built from 13 residues. Trimming took off 1 base at V and 0 bases at J, with 4 bases between the two ends. Germline CDR1 is SGHTA and CDR2 is FQGNSA. CDR3 residues: CASSLDPSYEQYF. CDR3 coding DNA: TGTGCCAGCAGCTTAGATCCCTCCTACGAGCAGTACTTC.

The chain uses TRBV10-3 and TRBJ2-6, with D perhaps matching TRBD1 (5 bases). There are 18 residues in the CDR3. CDR1 and CDR2 from the germline V gene are ENHRY and SYGVKD. The V end lost 7 bases, the J end lost 0 bases, and 19 bases lay between the germline ends. The CDR3 loop is CAIKPGLQESSGANVLTF. The CDR3, as DNA: TGTGCCATCAAGCCGGGTTTACAGGAGAGCTCTGGGGCCAACGTCCTGACTTTC.

This chain uses TRBV5-4 with TRBJ2-5, with 7 nucleotides matching TRBD1. V dropped 4 bases and J dropped 4; count of bases not matched to a gene: 10. The CDR3 sequence is 15 residues long. CDR1 is SGHNT, CDR2 YYREEE, per germline (reference sequence). Here the CDR3 DNA reads TGTGCCAGCAGCGCCCGACAGGGTAGAGGAGAGACCCAGTACTTC. Translation gives CASSARQGRGETQYF.

V and J are TRBV9 and TRBJ2-1; perhaps TRBD2 as D (5 bases). V lost 0 bases to trimming and J lost 2 bases, with 9 bases between them. Germline V gives CDR1 SGDLS, CDR2 YYNGEE. The CDR3 spans 15 residues. CDR3 nucleotides: TGTGCCAGCAGCGTAGTGGCGACTACCTACAATGAGCAGTTCTTC. It specifies CASSVVATTYNEQFF.

As to this clone: The sample carries other DNA sequences with the same CDR3. The CDR3 sequence: CASSLGDRRNEKLFF. The CDR3 DNA reads TGTGCCAGCAGTTTGGGGGACAGAAGAAATGAAAAACTGTTTTTT. This chain uses TRBV28 with TRBJ1-4; 7 bases match TRBD1. This CDR3 spans 15 amino acids. Germline V CDR1 and CDR2: MDHEN, SYDVKM. V dropped 3 bases and J dropped 5; count of bases not matched to a gene: 6.

The chain recombines TRBV15 with TRBJ1-1; D not resolved. Trimming shortened V by 5 bases and J by 6 bases, and 7 bases separated the two germline ends. Germline loops: CDR1 LNHNV, CDR2 YYDKDF (reference sequence). This CDR3 comprises 11 residues. The CDR3 loop is CATSLQSEAFF. CDR3 coding DNA: TGTGCCACCAGCCTACAGTCTGAAGCTTTCTTT. Filled out from reference TRBV15 and TRBJ1-1, the complete variable domain reads DAMVIQNPRYQVTQFGKPVTLSCSQTLNHNVMYWYQQKSSQAPKLLFHYYDKDFNNEADTPDNFQSRRPNTSFCFLDIRSPGLGDTAMYLCATSLQSEAFFGQGTRLTVV.

The genes are TRBV28 and TRBJ2-3; D is ambiguous. The CDR3 totals 13 residues. CDR1 MDHEN and CDR2 SYDVKM come from the germline V gene. Trimming pared 6 bases from V and 2 bases from J, leaving 9 bases between. The DNA of the CDR3 is TGTGCCAGCAGCTCTATGACCACAGATACGCAGTATTTT. Protein sequence: CASSSMTTDTQYF.

J is TRBJ1-1 and V is TRBV7-9; D gene unclear. V lost 5 bases, J lost 7 bases, and 17 bases lay in between. In germline, CDR1 is SEHNR, CDR2 FQNEAQ (reference sequence). The CDR3 sequence is 14 residues long. The CDR3 spells CASSQGRGVDEAFF. The CDR3 coding sequence is TGTGCCAGCAGCCAAGGACGCGGGGTGGATGAAGCTTTCTTT.

J is TRBJ1-2 and V is TRBV28; no reliable D call. Trimming took 5 bases from V and 2 from J, leaving 30 bases between them. The CDR3 totals 20 residues. Germline CDR1 and CDR2: MDHEN and SYDVKM. CDR3 sequence reads: CASSPLYVRAITGGNYGYTF. The DNA of the CDR3 is TGTGCCAGCAGTCCCTTGTATGTCCGGGCCATAACGGGAGGGAACTATGGCTACACCTTC.

The rearrangement links TRBV9 to TRBJ1-4; the D is unclear. Germline assignment: CDR1 SGDLS and CDR2 YYNGEE. The CDR3 has 14 amino acids. With 1 base removed from V and 3 bases from J, the gap between germline ends came to 7 bases. The CDR3 spells CASSVNPSNEKLFF. The CDR3 bases are TGTGCCAGCAGCGTAAACCCGTCTAATGAAAAACTGTTTTTT.